Shown below are 25 T cell receptor beta chains from a single sample sequenced in a study of cytomegalovirus exposure and HLA in healthy donors. Researchers ran the PCR with 60 Vbeta and 13 Jbeta primers. Data came from immunoSEQ multiplex PCR; TCRdb stores just in-frame clones and leaves some out. The sample has 140,000 to 150,000 clones, around four fifths seen once. The sequenced sample consisted of PBMCs. The source of these receptors is a male donor in good health and CMV-seronegative.

This sequence joins TRBV7-9 and TRBJ2-3; 8 bases match TRBD2. The CDR3 contains 15 residues. CDR1 SEHNR and CDR2 FQNEAQ come from the germline V gene (reference sequence). V dropped 4 bases and J dropped 4; count of bases not matched to a gene: 7. CDR3 sequence reads: CASSSPPGLADTQYF. The CDR3 nucleotides read TGTGCCAGCAGCTCTCCACCGGGACTAGCAGATACGCAGTATTTT. The full variable domain, rest sourced from reference TRBV7-9 and TRBJ2-3, is DTGVSQNPRHKITKRGQNVTFRCDPISEHNRLYWYRQTLGQGPEFLTYFQNEAQLEKSRLLSDRFSAERPKGSFSTLEIQRTEQGDSAMYLCASSSPPGLADTQYFGPGTRLTVL.

V and J are TRBV6-6 and TRBJ2-7; weak D call: TRBD2 (6 bases). This CDR3 is built from 15 residues. Germline assignment: CDR1 MNHNY and CDR2 SVGAGI (reference sequence). The V and J ends lost 6 bases and 3 bases respectively, with 18 bases between them. CDR3 in amino acids: CASRAAAGPSYEQYF. Written as DNA, the CDR3 is TGTGCCAGCAGAGCCGCCGCGGGACCAAGCTACGAGCAGTACTTC.

This clone is a singleton in its sample. The CDR3 reads CASSLDSTGGSEAFF. The CDR3 DNA reads as TGTGCCAGCAGCTTAGATTCTACAGGGGGGAGTGAAGCTTTCTTT. This chain connects TRBV7-8 to TRBJ1-1; 8 nucleotides agree with TRBD1. This CDR3 region has 15 residues. Germline CDR1 is SGHVS and CDR2 is FQNEAQ. V shed 1 base and J 7 bases; nucleotides not matched to a gene: 8. Full variable domain (rest looked up from reference TRBV7-8 and TRBJ1-1): GAGVSQSPRYKVAKRGQDVALRCDPISGHVSLFWYQQALGQGPEFLTYFQNEAQLDKSGLPSDRFFAERPEGSVSTLKIQRTQQEDSAVYLCASSLDSTGGSEAFFGQGTRLTVV.

The chain joins TRBV15 to TRBJ2-1; possibly TRBD1 for D (5 bases). V was clipped by 0 bases and J by 2 bases, with 8 bases between them. CDR1 and CDR2 from the germline V gene are LNHNV and YYDKDF (reference sequence). This CDR3 has 15 amino acids. The CDR3 sequence is CATSRDRATYNEQFF. The CDR3 nucleotides are TGTGCCACCAGCAGAGACAGGGCGACCTACAATGAGCAGTTCTTC.

The sample holds one count of this clone. The chain recombines TRBV5-1 with TRBJ2-1; D perhaps matches TRBD1 (6 bases). Trimming stripped 0 bases from V and 4 bases from J, with 11 bases between. Germline lookup yields CDR1 SGHRS and CDR2 YFSETQ. This CDR3 comprises 15 residues. CDR3 DNA: TGCGCCAGCAGCTTGGCAGGGGTCTTATACAATGAGCAGTTCTTC. Its translation is CASSLAGVLYNEQFF.

This rearrangement joins TRBV5-6 to TRBJ2-5; 7 bases agree with TRBD1. The J call may be wrong; the DNA end is better matched by TRBJ2-7. The CDR3 totals 14 residues. Germline V gene lookup returns CDR1 SGHDT and CDR2 YYEEEE. CDR3 region: CASSLGGGPFEQYF. DNA of the CDR3: TGTGCCAGCAGCTTGGGAGGGGGCCCATTCGAGCAGTACTTC.

The V and J genes are TRBV6-5 and TRBJ2-2; TRBD1 agrees at 7 bases. From germline, CDR1 is MNHEY and CDR2 SVGAGI. The ends lost 2 bases at V and 4 bases at J; junction bases unmatched: 4. CDR3 size: 15 residues. The CDR3: CASSYEGAGTGELFF. Written as DNA, the CDR3 is TGTGCCAGCAGTTACGAGGGGGCAGGCACCGGGGAGCTGTTTTTT.

The chain employs TRBV4-2 and TRBJ2-7, with a weak D call TRBD1 (6 bases). This CDR3 is built from 16 residues. Germline V gives CDR1 LGHNA, CDR2 YNFKEQ. V dropped 4 bases and J dropped 3 bases, with 19 bases sitting between them. CDR3 region: CASSPLVRDTDYEQYF. The CDR3 DNA reads as TGTGCCAGCAGCCCATTAGTCCGGGACACCGACTACGAGCAGTACTTC.

This chain joins TRBV10-3 and TRBJ2-1; D may be TRBD1 (5 bases). Trimming pared 9 bases from V and 5 bases from J, leaving 14 bases between. This CDR3 comprises 13 residues. Per germline, CDR1 ENHRY and CDR2 SYGVKD. The CDR3 DNA sequence: TGTGCCATGCAAGACAGAGAGCACAATGAGCAGTTCTTC. It yields the protein CAMQDREHNEQFF.

The chain employs TRBV4-2 and TRBJ2-1; D remains ambiguous. Trimming removed 1 base at V and 5 bases at J, with 3 bases between. In germline, CDR1 is LGHNA, CDR2 YNFKEQ. The CDR3 totals 12 residues. The DNA for the CDR3 is TGTGCCAGCAGCCAAGTTAACAATGAGCAGTTCTTC. Amino acid sequence: CASSQVNNEQFF.

This chain connects TRBV15 to TRBJ1-1; perhaps TRBD1 as D (5 bases). Between the trimmed V and J ends, which lost 4 bases and 6 bases, there was a span of 18 bases. The V gene's germline CDR1 is LNHNV and CDR2 YYDKDF (reference sequence). CDR3 length: 15 residues. Written as DNA, the CDR3 is TGTGCCACCAGCACAGCACGGGACTCGCTCCCTGAAGCTTTCTTT. Translation: CATSTARDSLPEAFF.

V is TRBV7-8 and J is TRBJ1-2, with TRBD1 identical over 10 bases. V was pared by 5 bases and J by 4 bases, with 13 bases of the junction left unmatched. CDR3 length: 17 residues. CDR1 is SGHVS, CDR2 FQNEAQ, per germline. The CDR3 nucleotides are TGTGCCAGCAGCCCACCGCGGACAGGGGGGTTTGGCTATGGCTACACCTTC. This encodes CASSPPRTGGFGYGYTF.

The chain uses TRBV2 and TRBJ1-3; D possibly corresponds to TRBD1 (6 bases). This CDR3 is 14 amino acids long. Trimming stripped 4 bases from V and 7 bases from J, with 14 bases between. Germline CDR1 and CDR2: SNHLY and FYNNEI. CDR3 sequence (DNA): TGTGCCAGCAGTGTGCAGGGGTTGAGTAACACCATATATTTT. Its protein is CASSVQGLSNTIYF. Full variable domain (missing parts from reference TRBV2 and TRBJ1-3): EPEVTQTPSHQVTQMGQEVILRCVPISNHLYFYWYRQILGQKVEFLVSFYNNEISEKSEIFDDQFSVERPDGSNFTLKIRSTKLEDSAMYFCASSVQGLSNTIYFGEGSWLTVV.

The J gene is TRBJ2-1, the V gene TRBV4-1; TRBD2 matches at 10 bases. CDR1 is MGHRA, CDR2 YSYEKL, per germline. The trim removed 4 bases at V and 8 bases at J, leaving 5 bases unmatched. The CDR3 has 14 amino acids. The CDR3 DNA reads as TGCGCCAGCAGCCGAGTAGCGGGAGGTGATGAGCAGTTCTTC. Translated: CASSRVAGGDEQFF.

The chain is built from TRBV19 and TRBJ1-4; D not resolved. V was shortened by 4 bases and J by 6 bases, with 12 bases between the two germline ends. Germline V gene sequence: CDR1 LNHDA, CDR2 SQIVND (reference sequence). CDR3 length: 14 amino acids. CDR3 sequence reads: CASSTLGGDEKLFF. The DNA for the CDR3 is TGTGCCAGTAGTACCCTGGGCGGGGATGAAAAACTGTTTTTT. Complete variable domain (other parts from reference TRBV19 and TRBJ1-4): DGGITQSPKYLFRKEGQNVTLSCEQNLNHDAMYWYRQDPGQGLRLIYYSQIVNDFQKGDIAEGYSVSREKKESFPLTVTSAQKNPTAFYLCASSTLGGDEKLFFGSGTQLSVL.

The chain uses TRBV5-4 and TRBJ1-1; 10 bases are a match to TRBD1. The CDR3 is 16 residues long. Trimming removed 2 bases from V and 2 bases from J; junction bases left unmatched: 6. The V gene's germline CDR1 is SGHNT and CDR2 YYREEE (reference sequence). The CDR3 is CASSFGGTGVNTEAFF. CDR3 DNA: TGTGCCAGCAGCTTTGGTGGGACAGGGGTCAACACTGAAGCTTTCTTT.

Written as DNA, the CDR3 is TGTGCCAGCAGTTCCCGGGGACAGGCCGCGAACACCATATATTTT. It encodes CASSSRGQAANTIYF. The chain combines TRBV6-5 with TRBJ1-3, with 8 bases aligning to TRBD1. Per germline, CDR1 MNHEY and CDR2 SVGAGI. There are 15 residues in the CDR3. The junction had 9 bases not matched to a gene; V was cut back by 4 bases and J by 7 bases.

The rearrangement links TRBV5-5 to TRBJ1-3, with a weak D call TRBD1 (6 bases). Per the germline V gene, CDR1 is SGHKS and CDR2 is YYEKEE (reference sequence). Trimming shortened V by 2 bases and J by 4 bases, and 13 bases separated the two germline ends. The CDR3 covers 15 residues. The CDR3 bases are TGTGCCAGCAGCTTAAGGACAGCACGGGGAAACACCATATATTTT. Encoded protein: CASSLRTARGNTIYF.

The J gene is TRBJ2-6, the V gene TRBV28; 9 bases match TRBD1. The germline CDR1 and CDR2 sequences are MDHEN and SYDVKM. The CDR3 sequence is 18 residues long. The V and J ends lost 3 bases and 0 bases, in that order; junction bases with no gene match: 6. CDR3 sequence: CASSFLQGAISGANVLTF. The CDR3 DNA sequence: TGTGCCAGCAGTTTTTTACAGGGGGCTATCTCTGGGGCCAACGTCCTGACTTTC.

The rearrangement uses TRBV27 and TRBJ2-7; TRBD1 agrees at 8 bases. V trimming: 5 bases; J trimming: 2 bases; junction bases outside the gene matches: 2. This CDR3 region has 13 residues. Germline-derived CDR1 and CDR2 are MNHEY and SMNVEV (reference sequence). CDR3 coding DNA: TGTGCCAGCAGTATGGGACAGGCCTACGAGCAGTACTTC. Amino acid sequence: CASSMGQAYEQYF.

A note on this clone: Other DNA sequences of this sample code for an identical CDR3. This rearrangement joins TRBV14 to TRBJ2-7; a possible D gene is TRBD2 (7 bases). Germline V lookup: CDR1 SGHDN, CDR2 FVKESK. Between the trimmed V and J ends, which lost 3 bases and 4 bases, there was a span of 13 bases. CDR3 length: 14 residues. DNA of the CDR3: TGTGCCAGCAGCCAGGCGGGGGCTAGGTACGAGCAGTACTTC. It yields the protein CASSQAGARYEQYF.

The rearrangement joins TRBV19 to TRBJ1-1; D unclear. V lost 1 base and J lost 9, with 6 bases in between. The CDR3 totals 11 residues. CDR1 is LNHDA, CDR2 SQIVND, per germline (reference sequence). The CDR3 DNA is TGTGCCAGTAGTATAGGGCCGCAAGCTTTCTTT. Its protein product is CASSIGPQAFF. The whole variable domain, remainder taken from reference TRBV19 and TRBJ1-1, is DGGITQSPKYLFRKEGQNVTLSCEQNLNHDAMYWYRQDPGQGLRLIYYSQIVNDFQKGDIAEGYSVSREKKESFPLTVTSAQKNPTAFYLCASSIGPQAFFGQGTRLTVV.

In DNA, the CDR3 is TGTGCCAGCAGTGCGACAGGGTCCTACGAGCAGTACTTC. Its protein is CASSATGSYEQYF. The chain employs TRBV2 and TRBJ2-7; TRBD1 aligns across 7 bases. The CDR3 has 13 residues. The germline CDR1 and CDR2 sequences are SNHLY and FYNNEI. Trimming removed 4 bases from V and 1 base from J; junction bases left unmatched: 1.

J is TRBJ1-1 and V is TRBV19, with 7 nucleotides matching TRBD1. The CDR3 totals 14 residues. J gave up 1 base and V 3 bases, and 2 bases lay outside the gene matches. CDR1 is LNHDA and CDR2 is SQIVND in the germline V gene (reference sequence). The CDR3 region is CASSIAGGNTEAFF. The CDR3 nucleotides read TGTGCCAGTAGTATCGCAGGGGGGAACACTGAAGCTTTCTTT.

This chain links TRBV6-5 with TRBJ2-7; 8 bases agree with TRBD1. This CDR3 is built from 13 residues. Germline V gene lookup returns CDR1 MNHEY and CDR2 SVGAGI. The trim removed 6 bases at V and 6 bases at J, leaving 7 bases unmatched. CDR3 sequence: CASSKDREGEQYF. The CDR3 bases are TGTGCCAGCAGCAAGGACAGGGAAGGCGAGCAGTACTTC.